This T cell receptor beta chain was retrieved from a study of blood T cell repertoires in COVID-19. Study overall: Both acute and convalescent COVID-19 samples were obtained from the United States, Italy and Spain. Sources were T cells, B-cell-depleted T cells, or PBMCs; the material itself was cDNA or gDNA.

The CDR3 covers 13 residues. CDR1 and CDR2 from the germline V gene are MDHEN and SYDVKM. Per the study methods: Reference gene primer amplification in the assay estimated nucleated cell counts. Sequencing was performed with immunoSEQ multiplex PCR; in TCRdb, only in-frame clones are kept and a portion is missing. The V and J calls and the clone size are those of that table, but D and trimming were determined from the DNA. The repertoire holds approximately 230,000 clones, with about nine tenths as singletons. This clone was detected only once. The Seattle patients joined while their infection was active and were tracked longitudinally afterward.

The TCR comes from a woman in her twenties or thirties with COVID-19, enrolled during active disease. The chain carries TRBV28 and TRBJ2-7; 12 bases line up with TRBD1. Sequenced: peripheral blood. CDR3: CASRGQGAGEQYF. Written as DNA, the CDR3 is TGTGCAAGCCGGGGACAGGGGGCTGGGGAGCAGTACTTC.